This is a list of T cell receptor beta chains from one sample in a study of beta chain features in type 1 diabetes. The assay was immunoSEQ multiplex PCR, and TCRdb's table has in-frame clones only and misses some. Among approximately 140,000 clones listed, around 50% were seen once. Sequencing was done on a sample of Tregs from blood. These receptors all stem from a man aged 18 to 29 in good health. Both conserved end residues are part of each CDR3. D genes are given only for firm matches. Clone size is not always given. Where it is, it says once, few, many or a class for expanded clones.

abundance: .
v_gene: TRBV19
j_gene: TRBJ2-6
d_gene: .
CDR3nt: TGTGCCAGTAGTCCCACAGGGCGTCACGGGGCCAACGTCCTGACTTTC
CDR3aa: CASSPTGRHGANVLTF

abundance: .
v_gene: TRBV7-2
j_gene: TRBJ1-2
d_gene: TRBD1
CDR3nt: TGTGCCAGCAGCGGCCGGAGGGGGCCGGGGGGCTACACCTTC
CDR3aa: CASSGRRGPGGYTF

abundance: few
v_gene: TRBV7-2
j_gene: TRBJ2-7
d_gene: TRBD2
CDR3nt: TGTGCCAGCAGCTTGCGGGAGTGGTACGAGCAGTACTTC
CDR3aa: CASSLREWYEQYF

abundance: .
v_gene: TRBV5-4
j_gene: TRBJ2-2
d_gene: .
CDR3nt: TGTGCCAGCAGCTTTGTGTCGTGGACTTACGAGGACACCGGGGAGCTGTTTTTT
CDR3aa: CASSFVSWTYEDTGELFF

abundance: once
v_gene: TRBV6-8
j_gene: TRBJ2-1
d_gene: TRBD2
CDR3nt: TGTGCCAGCACCCTAGCGGGAGAGGCCGGGGGGTCCTACAATGAGCAGTTCTTC
CDR3aa: CASTLAGEAGGSYNEQFF

abundance: .
v_gene: TRBV7-2
j_gene: TRBJ2-1
d_gene: .
CDR3nt: TGTGCCAGCAGCTCTCTAGGCGTTTGGGATGAGCAGTTCTTC
CDR3aa: CASSSLGVWDEQFF

abundance: .
v_gene: TRBV9
j_gene: TRBJ2-1
d_gene: TRBD2
CDR3nt: TGTGCCAGCAGCGTAGGCGGGAGGGCCCCCAACAATGAGCAGTTCTTC
CDR3aa: CASSVGGRAPNNEQFF

abundance: .
v_gene: TRBV7-9
j_gene: TRBJ2-5
d_gene: TRBD2
CDR3nt: TGTGCCAGCAGCGAATCACTAGCGGGCCAAGAGACCCAGTACTTC
CDR3aa: CASSESLAGQETQYF

abundance: few
v_gene: TRBV7-2
j_gene: TRBJ1-2
d_gene: .
CDR3nt: TGTGCCAGCAGCCTCGCGGGGAACTATGGCTACACCTTC
CDR3aa: CASSLAGNYGYTF

abundance: .
v_gene: TRBV10-3
j_gene: TRBJ2-7
d_gene: TRBD1
CDR3nt: TGTGCCATCAGTGGGGGGACAGGAAACTACGAGCAGTACTTC
CDR3aa: CAISGGTGNYEQYF

abundance: .
v_gene: TRBV15
j_gene: TRBJ1-3
d_gene: .
CDR3nt: TGTGCCACCAGCACCCTTGGAAACACCATATATTTT
CDR3aa: CATSTLGNTIYF

abundance: few
v_gene: TRBV30
j_gene: TRBJ2-1
d_gene: TRBD2
CDR3nt: TGTGCCTGGAGTCGCGGGAGACACAATGAGCAGTTCTTC
CDR3aa: CAWSRGRHNEQFF